These T cell receptor beta chains were read from a single sample in a study of shared clonotypes between healthy human individuals. Assay used: immunoSEQ multiplex PCR; TCRdb lists only in-frame clones, some missing. The data hold about 2.3 million clones, with roughly 93% observed a single time. Sample: naive CD4+ T cells from PBMCs. These receptors all stem from a man between 18 and 29 years old in good health. Some clones in this sample may be carry-over from other donors' samples. The CDR3 runs from the conserved cysteine through the conserved F or W. A D gene is named only where the DNA matches it firmly. Size is omitted from some rows. Given values are once, few, many or a class for expanded clones.

TRBV7-2	TRBJ2-2	.	once	TGTGCCAGCAGCTTATTGGGACGTGGGCTTCCCACCGGGGAGCTGTTTTTT	CASSLLGRGLPTGELFF
TRBV18	TRBJ2-7	.	.	TGTGCCAGCTCACCACAGGGGGGGTACGAGCAGTACTTC	CASSPQGGYEQYF
TRBV7-2	TRBJ1-5	.	.	TGTGCCAGCAGCTCCGGACAGACCTATAGCAATCAGCCCCAGCATTTT	CASSSGQTYSNQPQHF
TRBV28	TRBJ1-5	.	.	TGTGCCAGCAGTTTACCGGGGAGAGCTCAGCCCCAGCATTTT	CASSLPGRAQPQHF
TRBV7-2	TRBJ2-7	.	.	TGTGCCAGCAGCCCATCGGACAACTACGAGCAGTACTTC	CASSPSDNYEQYF
TRBV2	TRBJ2-7	TRBD1	.	TGTGCCACCCACAAAGGGGGACAGGGACGTACGAAGCAGTACTTC	CATHKGGQGRTKQYF
TRBV9	TRBJ1-2	TRBD1	few	TGTGCCAGCAGCGCCCGGGACAGGGGAAACTATGGCTACACCTTC	CASSARDRGNYGYTF
TRBV6-1	TRBJ1-1	.	.	TGTGCCAGCACAGGGGAGGCGGATACTGAAGCTTTCTTT	CASTGEADTEAFF
TRBV6-5	TRBJ2-3	TRBD2	.	TGTGCCAGCAGTAGGACTAGGCTTGTTCCAGATACGCAGTATTTT	CASSRTRLVPDTQYF
TRBV5-1	TRBJ2-7	TRBD1	.	TGCGCCAGCAGCCCGAGGGGGCTGACACCCTACGAGCAGTACTTC	CASSPRGLTPYEQYF
TRBV5-4	TRBJ1-4	TRBD1	.	TGTGCCAGCAGCTTACCATCGGACAGGGGGAATGAAAAACTGTTTTTT	CASSLPSDRGNEKLFF
TRBV7-3	TRBJ2-7	TRBD1	.	TGTGCCAGCAGCTTGTATTCCGGGACAGCCTACGAGCAGTACTTC	CASSLYSGTAYEQYF
TRBV27	TRBJ2-1	.	.	TGTGCCAGCAGCCGTTTACTAGCCGTAGCTTACAATGAGCAGTTCTTC	CASSRLLAVAYNEQFF
TRBV6-6	TRBJ1-5	TRBD1	.	TGTGCCAGCGGTGACAGGGGCAATCAGCCCCAGCATTTT	CASGDRGNQPQHF
TRBV7-2	TRBJ2-3	TRBD2	.	TGTGCCAGCAGCCTACGCCGGCGGCGGGAGACAGATACGCAGTATTTT	CASSLRRRRETDTQYF
TRBV7-7	TRBJ2-2	.	.	TGTGCCAGCAGCCCCTGGACGAACACCGGGGAGCTGTTTTTT	CASSPWTNTGELFF
TRBV5-1	TRBJ1-1	.	.	TGCGCCAGCAGCTTGGTAGGGGTGTCTGAAGCTTTCTTT	CASSLVGVSEAFF
TRBV4-2	TRBJ2-7	TRBD2	.	TGTGCCAGCAGCCGCGGCGTGACTAGCGGGAGGCCCACGGGGGGGCAGTACTTC	CASSRGVTSGRPTGGQYF
TRBV7-8	TRBJ1-2	.	.	TGTGCCAGCAGCCCCGAGGCCGGGATTCAGCGTGGCTACACCTTC	CASSPEAGIQRGYTF
TRBV9	TRBJ2-1	TRBD2	.	TGTGCCAGCAGCGTGCAGGTGGGAGGGGAGCAGTTCTTC	CASSVQVGGEQFF
TRBV11-2	TRBJ1-5	.	.	TGTGCCAGCAGCCTTGACAGCCCGCGGCGCAATCAGCCCCAGCATTTT	CASSLDSPRRNQPQHF
TRBV7-2	TRBJ2-3	TRBD2	.	TGTGCCAGCAGCTGGGGACTAGTCACAGATACGCAGTATTTT	CASSWGLVTDTQYF
TRBV28	TRBJ1-5	.	once	TGTGCCAGCAGTTTATTTGGTCTTGCTAGCAATCAGCCCCAGCATTTT	CASSLFGLASNQPQHF
TRBV6-1	TRBJ2-5	.	.	TGTGCCAGCGCGCACGGGATTTCTGGAGAGACCCAGTACTTC	CASAHGISGETQYF
TRBV18	TRBJ2-7	TRBD2	.	TGTGCCAGCTCACCAATAGCGGGAAGCTCCTACGAGCAGTACTTC	CASSPIAGSSYEQYF
TRBV19	TRBJ1-3	TRBD1	.	TGTGCCAGTAGTATCCGGGACAGCCACTCTGGAAACACCATATATTTT	CASSIRDSHSGNTIYF
TRBV9	TRBJ1-2	TRBD1	.	TGTGCCAGCAGCAGGGGACAGGGGAGCTATGGCTACACCTTC	CASSRGQGSYGYTF
TRBV6-1	TRBJ2-6	.	.	TGTGCCAGCTCCAGATCTGGGTGGAGGGCCAACGTCCTGACTTTC	CASSRSGWRANVLTF
TRBV29-1	TRBJ2-4	TRBD1	.	TGCAGCGTTTTACAGACAGGGGTCACCCGAGCCAAAAACATTCAGTACTTC	CSVLQTGVTRAKNIQYF